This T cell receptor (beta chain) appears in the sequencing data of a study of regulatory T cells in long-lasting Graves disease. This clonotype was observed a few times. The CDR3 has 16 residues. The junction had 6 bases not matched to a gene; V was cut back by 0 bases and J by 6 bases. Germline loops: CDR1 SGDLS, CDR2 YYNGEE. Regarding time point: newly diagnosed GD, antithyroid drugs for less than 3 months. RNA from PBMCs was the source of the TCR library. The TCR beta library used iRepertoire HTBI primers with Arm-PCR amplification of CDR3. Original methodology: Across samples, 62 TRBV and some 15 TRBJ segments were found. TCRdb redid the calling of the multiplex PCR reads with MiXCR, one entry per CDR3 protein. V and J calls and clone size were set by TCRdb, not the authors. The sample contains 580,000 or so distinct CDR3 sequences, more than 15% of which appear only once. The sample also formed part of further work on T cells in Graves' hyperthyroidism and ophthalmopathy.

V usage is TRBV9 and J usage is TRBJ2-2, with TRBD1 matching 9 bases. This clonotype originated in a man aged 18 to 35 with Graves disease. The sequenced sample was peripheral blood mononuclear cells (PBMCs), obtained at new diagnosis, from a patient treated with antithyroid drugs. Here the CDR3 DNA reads TGTGCCAGCAGCGTAGAAGGGGGGACAGGGTCCGGGGAGCTGTTTTTT. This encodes CASSVEGGTGSGELFF.